The 11 T cell receptor beta chains in this list originate from one sample, sequenced in a study of blood T cell repertoires in COVID-19. Profiled with immunoSEQ multiplex PCR; TCRdb holds only in-frame clones, not every one. The sample lists about 260,000 clones; about 87% were seen once. Sequences were obtained from PBMCs or T cells enriched from blood (not recorded which). Receptor source: a man over 45 who had been exposed to COVID-19.

The chain uses TRBV30 and TRBJ2-3; 7 nucleotides match TRBD2. V lost 4 bases to trimming and J lost 4 bases; unmatched junction nucleotides: 8. The CDR3 loop spans 14 amino acids. Germline values: CDR1 GTSNPN, CDR2 SVGIG (reference sequence). The CDR3 loop reads CAWKQRGAADTQYF. DNA of the CDR3: TGTGCCTGGAAACAGCGGGGCGCCGCAGATACGCAGTATTTT.

The chain has TRBV6-1 and TRBJ2-7; 9 bases are shared with TRBD1. The CDR3 contains 16 residues. Per the germline V gene, CDR1 is MNHNS and CDR2 is SASEGT. V lost 4 bases and J lost 12; bases outside the gene matches: 19. CDR3 bases: TGTGCCAGCAGTGGCCGAATACAGGGGGCAGGGGCGAAGGCGTACTTC. Residues: CASSGRIQGAGAKAYF.

This chain uses TRBV19 with TRBJ1-1; 9 bases agree with TRBD1. V trimming: 6 bases; J trimming: 4 bases; junction bases outside the gene matches: 15. CDR3 length: 17 amino acids. Germline assignment: CDR1 LNHDA and CDR2 SQIVND (reference sequence). CDR3 sequence: CASSLTAGTGIGTEAFF. Here the CDR3 DNA reads TGTGCCAGTAGCCTCACCGCCGGGACAGGGATAGGCACTGAAGCTTTCTTT.

This chain connects TRBV5-1 to TRBJ2-7; 8 positions match TRBD1. The trim removed 3 bases at V and 6 bases at J, leaving 14 bases unmatched. The length of the CDR3 is 16 residues. CDR1 SGHRS and CDR2 YFSETQ come from the germline V gene. DNA for the CDR3: TGCGCCAGCAGCTACCTCCGGAGGACAGGGTCGTTCGAGCAGTACGTC. This encodes CASSYLRRTGSFEQYV.

The rearrangement uses TRBV19 and TRBJ2-5; 12 nucleotides line up with TRBD2. The CDR3 covers 14 residues. V gave up 5 bases and J gave up 5 bases; unmatched junction bases: 3. From germline, CDR1 is LNHDA and CDR2 SQIVND (reference sequence). CDR3 DNA: TGTGCCAGTAGTTGGCTAGCGGGGGGGGAGACCCAGTACTTC. This gives the protein CASSWLAGGETQYF.

The V and J genes are TRBV6-5 and TRBJ1-5; the match to TRBD1 covers 7 bases. V dropped 6 bases and J dropped 6; count of bases not matched to a gene: 8. Germline V gene lookup returns CDR1 MNHEY and CDR2 SVGAGI. The CDR3 extends over 14 amino acids. The CDR3 DNA is TGTGCCAGCAGGGAGAGACAGGGCCTTCAGCCCCAGCATTTT. This translates into CASRERQGLQPQHF.

In DNA form, the CDR3 reads TGTGCCAGCAACCAACAGGGAACTCAAGAGACCCAGTACTTC. Its translation: CASNQQGTQETQYF. The chain carries TRBV2 and TRBJ2-5; a possible D gene is TRBD1 (6 bases). V lost 7 bases to trimming and J lost 2 bases, with 14 bases between them. CDR3 length: 14 residues. From germline, CDR1 is SNHLY and CDR2 FYNNEI.

This chain uses TRBV7-2 with TRBJ1-5; 8 bases line up with TRBD1. The ends lost 4 bases at V and 1 base at J; junction bases unmatched: 3. Germline V gene data show CDR1 as SGHTA and CDR2 as FQGNSA. The CDR3 runs to 15 residues. The CDR3 DNA reads as TGTGCCAGCAGCTCCCGGACAGGGAGCAATCAGCCCCAGCATTTT. This gives the protein CASSSRTGSNQPQHF.

The V call is TRBV30, the J call TRBJ1-6; weak D call: TRBD1 (6 bases). The CDR3 totals 20 residues. Germline CDR1 GTSNPN, CDR2 SVGIG (reference sequence). The V end was cut by 4 bases, the J end by 0 bases, with 25 bases between. The CDR3, as DNA: TGTGCCTGGATATTCGGAACAGGGTCCTCCGATAGCTCCTATAATTCACCCCTCCACTTT. Translating gives CAWIFGTGSSDSSYNSPLHF.

The chain links TRBV5-1 to TRBJ2-6; 7 bases fit TRBD1. Trimming took 4 bases from V and 4 from J; bases not matched to a gene: 14. Germline V gene data show CDR1 as SGHRS and CDR2 as YFSETQ. CDR3 size: 18 residues. The CDR3 loop reads CASSSTGVGLWGANVLTF. The DNA for the CDR3 is TGCGCCAGCAGCAGCACAGGGGTAGGCTTGTGGGGGGCCAACGTCCTGACTTTC.

This chain connects TRBV18 to TRBJ1-2; D unresolved. The CDR3 length is 15 residues. Germline V gene lookup returns CDR1 KGHSH and CDR2 LQKENI. V was shortened by 0 bases and J by 6 bases, with 14 bases between the two germline ends. The CDR3 DNA follows: TGTGCCAGCTCACCACCGAGAGTGGGCTTTAATGGCTACACCTTC. Protein sequence: CASSPPRVGFNGYTF.